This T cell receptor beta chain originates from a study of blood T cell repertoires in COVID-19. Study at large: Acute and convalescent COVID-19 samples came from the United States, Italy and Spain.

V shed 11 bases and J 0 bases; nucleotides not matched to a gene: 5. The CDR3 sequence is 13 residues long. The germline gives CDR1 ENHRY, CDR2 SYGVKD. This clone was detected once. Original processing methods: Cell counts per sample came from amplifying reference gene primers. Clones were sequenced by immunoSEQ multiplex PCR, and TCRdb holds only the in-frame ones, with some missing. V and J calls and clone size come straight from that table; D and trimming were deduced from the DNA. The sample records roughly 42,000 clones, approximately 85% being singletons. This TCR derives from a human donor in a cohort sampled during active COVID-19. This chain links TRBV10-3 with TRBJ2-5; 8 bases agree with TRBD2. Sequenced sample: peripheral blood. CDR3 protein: CAGGGGNQETQYF. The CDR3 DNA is TGTGCCGGGGGCGGGGGGAACCAAGAGACCCAGTACTTC.